Listed here are 14 T cell receptor beta chains from one sample, sequenced in a study of blood T cell repertoires in COVID-19. Data came from immunoSEQ multiplex PCR; TCRdb stores just in-frame clones and leaves some out. The data show some 300,000 clones, roughly 87% seen once. The sequencing sample was made of PBMCs or T cells enriched from blood (not recorded which). The origin of the receptors is a woman aged 30 to 39 who had recovered from COVID-19.

CDR3 DNA sequence: TGCGCCAGCAGCTCCGGACAGGGCTATGGCTACACCTTC. Translating it yields CASSSGQGYGYTF. V and J are TRBV5-1 and TRBJ1-2; 8 nucleotides match TRBD1. With 3 bases clipped from V and 4 bases from J, the junction kept 2 bases outside the gene matches. Germline V lookup: CDR1 SGHRS, CDR2 YFSETQ. The CDR3 extends over 13 amino acids.

The chain joins TRBV28 to TRBJ2-1, with 7 bases that match TRBD1. Trimming cost V 6 bases and J 5 bases; bases outside gene matches: 10. The CDR3 extends over 15 amino acids. CDR1 and CDR2 from the germline V gene are MDHEN and SYDVKM. CDR3 region: CASSPSEQGNNEQFF. The CDR3 DNA is TGTGCCAGCAGCCCTAGTGAACAGGGGAACAATGAGCAGTTCTTC.

A note on this clone: One end of the junction varies from germline; a read error may be responsible. The chain links TRBV11-2 to TRBJ2-7, with a possible D match to TRBD2 (5 bases). The V gene's germline CDR1 is SGHAT and CDR2 FQNNGV. CDR3 size: 14 residues. The CDR3 loop is CATSPGTVSYEQYF. CDR3 coding DNA: TGCGCTACTTCACCGGGAACCGTATCCTACGAGCAGTACTTC.

The chain is built from TRBV5-1 and TRBJ2-3; TRBD1 might be the D (6 bases). The CDR3 is made up of 14 amino acids. Germline CDR1 reads SGHRS; CDR2 reads YFSETQ. Trimming removed 6 bases from V and 2 bases from J, with 13 bases in between. CDR3 bases: TGCGCCAGCAACCCGGCAGGGGTCACAGATACGCAGTATTTT. It codes for CASNPAGVTDTQYF.

This clone was detected only a few times. This chain connects TRBV24-1 to TRBJ2-1, with 8 bases fitting TRBD1. V gave up 5 bases and J gave up 0 bases; unmatched junction bases: 2. The CDR3 spans 15 residues. The V gene's germline CDR1 is KGHDR and CDR2 SFDVKD. CDR3 bases: TGTGCCACCAGTGGTGGACAGGGCTCCTACAATGAGCAGTTCTTC. Protein: CATSGGQGSYNEQFF.

The chain couples TRBV7-3 to TRBJ2-1, with 9 nucleotides matching TRBD2. Germline CDR1 is SGHTA and CDR2 is FQGTGA. CDR3 length: 16 amino acids. V lost 6 bases to trimming and J lost 4 bases; unmatched junction nucleotides: 10. The chain's CDR3 is CASSANPGLAYNEQFF. Here the CDR3 DNA reads TGTGCCAGCAGTGCTAATCCGGGACTAGCTTACAATGAGCAGTTCTTC.

The rearrangement uses TRBV28 and TRBJ1-6; D is possibly TRBD1 (6 bases). The V gene's germline CDR1 is MDHEN and CDR2 SYDVKM. The CDR3 is 15 amino acids. V was pared by 5 bases and J by 7 bases, with 15 bases between. CDR3 amino acids: CASSESGQSNSPLHF. CDR3 nucleotides: TGTGCCAGCAGTGAGTCGGGACAATCCAATTCACCCCTCCACTTT.

The chain recombines TRBV6-5 with TRBJ1-3; the D gene is possibly TRBD1 (5 bases). The CDR3 covers 15 residues. Germline V CDR1 and CDR2: MNHEY, SVGAGI. V was shortened by 2 bases and J by 0 bases, with 8 bases between the two germline ends. In nucleotides, the CDR3 is TGTGCCAGCAGTTACGGGGCAGCCTCTGGAAACACCATATATTTT. It yields the protein CASSYGAASGNTIYF.

A single count supports this clone. The chain uses TRBV18 and TRBJ1-1; TRBD1 matches at 8 bases. Unmatched junction bases numbered 5, after V lost 6 bases and J lost 5 bases. Germline V gives CDR1 KGHSH, CDR2 LQKENI. The CDR3 totals 13 residues. Written as DNA, the CDR3 is TGTGCCAGCTCTGGACAGGGTGAGACTGAAGCTTTCTTT. Protein: CASSGQGETEAFF.

J is TRBJ1-2 and V is TRBV27, with 8 bases identical to TRBD1. The CDR3 sequence is 14 residues long. The germline CDR1 and CDR2 sequences are MNHEY and SMNVEV (reference sequence). V was pared by 8 bases and J by 0 bases, with 5 bases of the junction left unmatched. CDR3 nucleotides: TGTGCCAGCGGGATACAGGGGGCTAACTATGGCTACACCTTC. Its protein is CASGIQGANYGYTF.

The chain carries TRBV7-2 and TRBJ2-1; the D gene is possibly TRBD2 (6 bases). The CDR3 has 16 amino acids. The germline V and J ends were trimmed by 4 bases and 6 bases, with 19 bases remaining between them. In germline, CDR1 is SGHTA, CDR2 FQGNSA. The CDR3 coding sequence is TGTGCCAGCAGCTCGAGGCAGGGAGGCCCCTTCAATGAGCAGTTCTTC. The encoded protein is CASSSRQGGPFNEQFF. The full variable domain, its missing parts supplied by reference TRBV7-2 and TRBJ2-1, is GAGVSQSPSNKVTEKGKDVELRCDPISGHTALYWYRQSLGQGLEFLIYFQGNSAPDKSGLPSDRFSAERTGGSVSTLTIQRTQQEDSAVYLCASSSRQGGPFNEQFFGPGTRLTVL.

This rearrangement joins TRBV3-1 (or the pseudogene TRBV3-2) to TRBJ1-2, with 12 nucleotides matching TRBD1. This CDR3 has 14 residues. CDR1 and CDR2 (germline): LGHDT, YNNKEL (reference sequence). Trimming cost V 4 bases and J 8 bases; bases outside gene matches: 5. CDR3 DNA: TGTGCCAGCAGCCTCCGGGACAGGGGGCCCGGCTACACCTTC. It encodes CASSLRDRGPGYTF.

This clone has only a few counts. The chain has TRBV5-1 and TRBJ1-2, with D tentatively TRBD1 (6 bases). The CDR3 has 18 residues. V was shortened by 0 bases and J by 6 bases, with 24 bases between the two germline ends. The germline gives CDR1 SGHRS, CDR2 YFSETQ. CDR3 sequence: CASSLEGVGRDSPHGYTF. The CDR3 region has the DNA TGCGCCAGCAGCTTGGAGGGGGTCGGGAGGGACTCACCCCATGGCTACACCTTC.

This chain joins TRBV11-3 and TRBJ2-1; 7 nucleotides align to TRBD2. This CDR3 has 18 amino acids. V dropped 0 bases and J dropped 4; count of bases not matched to a gene: 12. Germline CDR1 is SGHNT and CDR2 is YENEEA. The CDR3 bases are TGTGCCAGCAGCTTAGATGTTCTGGGGGGGAGACCTTACAATGAGCAGTTCTTC. This gives the protein CASSLDVLGGRPYNEQFF. Using reference TRBV11-3 and TRBJ2-1 for the parts outside the CDR3, the full variable domain is EAGVVQSPRYKIIEKKQPVAFWCNPISGHNTLYWYLQNLGQGPELLIRYENEEAVDDSQLPKDRFSAERLKGVDSTLKIQPAELGDSAVYLCASSLDVLGGRPYNEQFFGPGTRLTVL.